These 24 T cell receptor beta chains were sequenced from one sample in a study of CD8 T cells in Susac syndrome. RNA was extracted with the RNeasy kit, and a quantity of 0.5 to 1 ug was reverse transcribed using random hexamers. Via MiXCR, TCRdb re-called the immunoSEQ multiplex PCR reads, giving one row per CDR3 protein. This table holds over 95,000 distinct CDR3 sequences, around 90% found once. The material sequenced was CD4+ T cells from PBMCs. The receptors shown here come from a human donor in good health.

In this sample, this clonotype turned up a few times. The CDR3 DNA reads as TGTGCCAGCAGACAACCGGGACAGGGCCTGAATGAGCAGTTCTTC. The encoded protein is CASRQPGQGLNEQFF. This sequence joins TRBV2 and TRBJ2-1; 9 nucleotides align to TRBD1. The CDR3 has 15 amino acids. Unmatched junction bases numbered 10, after V lost 6 bases and J lost 7 bases. CDR1 is SNHLY, CDR2 FYNNEI, per germline.

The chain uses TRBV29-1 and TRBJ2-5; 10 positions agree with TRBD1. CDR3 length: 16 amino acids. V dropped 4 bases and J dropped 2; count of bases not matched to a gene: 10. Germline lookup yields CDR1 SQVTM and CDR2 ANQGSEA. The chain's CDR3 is CSVGYKGQGPQETQYF. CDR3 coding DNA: TGCAGCGTTGGCTATAAGGGACAGGGGCCTCAAGAGACCCAGTACTTC.

The CDR3 coding sequence is TGCAGTGCTAGAGATCCGGAGAACAACGAGCAGTACTTC. Translating it yields CSARDPENNEQYF. The chain employs TRBV20-1 and TRBJ2-7; D unresolved. Germline V CDR1 and CDR2: DFQATT, SNEGSKA (reference sequence). The CDR3 spans 13 residues. Trimming removed 0 bases at V and 5 bases at J, with 11 bases between.

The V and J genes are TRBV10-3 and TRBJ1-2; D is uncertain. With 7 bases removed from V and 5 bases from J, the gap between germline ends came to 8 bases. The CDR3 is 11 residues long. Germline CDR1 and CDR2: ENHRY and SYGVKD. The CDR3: CAITGDYGYTF. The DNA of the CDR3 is TGTGCCATCACCGGAGATTATGGCTACACCTTC.

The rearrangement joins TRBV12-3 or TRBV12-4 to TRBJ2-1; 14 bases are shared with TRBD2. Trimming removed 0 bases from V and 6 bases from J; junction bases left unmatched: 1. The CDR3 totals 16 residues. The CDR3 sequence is CASSLAGLAGANEQFF. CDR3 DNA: TGTGCCAGCAGTTTAGCGGGACTAGCGGGGGCCAATGAGCAGTTCTTC.

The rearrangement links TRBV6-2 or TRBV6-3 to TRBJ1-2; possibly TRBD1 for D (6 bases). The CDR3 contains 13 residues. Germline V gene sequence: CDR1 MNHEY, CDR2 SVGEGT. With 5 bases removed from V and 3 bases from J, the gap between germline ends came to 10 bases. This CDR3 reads CASSVQGDYGYTF. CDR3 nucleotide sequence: TGTGCCAGCAGTGTACAGGGTGACTATGGCTACACCTTC.

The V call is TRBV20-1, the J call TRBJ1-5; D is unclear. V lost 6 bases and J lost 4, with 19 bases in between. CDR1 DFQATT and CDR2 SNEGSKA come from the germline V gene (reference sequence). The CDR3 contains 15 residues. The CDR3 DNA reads TGCAGTGCATCTCCGTCCGGGCTGAAAAATCAGCCCCAGCATTTT. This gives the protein CSASPSGLKNQPQHF.

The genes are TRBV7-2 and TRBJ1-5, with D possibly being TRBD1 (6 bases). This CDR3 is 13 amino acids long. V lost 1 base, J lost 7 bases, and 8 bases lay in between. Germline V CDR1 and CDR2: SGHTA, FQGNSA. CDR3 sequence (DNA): TGTGCCAGCAGCTTAGAGGGGGTACAGCCCCAGCATTTT. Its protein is CASSLEGVQPQHF. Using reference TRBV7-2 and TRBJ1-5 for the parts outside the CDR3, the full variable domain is GAGVSQSPSNKVTEKGKDVELRCDPISGHTALYWYRQSLGQGLEFLIYFQGNSAPDKSGLPSDRFSAERTGGSVSTLTIQRTQQEDSAVYLCASSLEGVQPQHFGDGTRLSIL.

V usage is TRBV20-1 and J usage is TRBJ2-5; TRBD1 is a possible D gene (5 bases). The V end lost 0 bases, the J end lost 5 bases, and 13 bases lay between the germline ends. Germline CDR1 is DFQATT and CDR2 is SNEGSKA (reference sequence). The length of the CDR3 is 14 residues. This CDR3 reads CSARDGHREETQYF. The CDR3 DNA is TGCAGTGCTAGAGATGGACATCGAGAGGAGACCCAGTACTTC.

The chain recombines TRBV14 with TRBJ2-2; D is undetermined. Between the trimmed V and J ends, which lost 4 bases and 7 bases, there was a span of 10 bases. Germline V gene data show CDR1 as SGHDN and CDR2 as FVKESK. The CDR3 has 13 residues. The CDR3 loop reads CASSPNNIGELFF. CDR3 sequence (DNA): TGTGCCAGCAGCCCTAACAATATCGGGGAGCTGTTTTTT.

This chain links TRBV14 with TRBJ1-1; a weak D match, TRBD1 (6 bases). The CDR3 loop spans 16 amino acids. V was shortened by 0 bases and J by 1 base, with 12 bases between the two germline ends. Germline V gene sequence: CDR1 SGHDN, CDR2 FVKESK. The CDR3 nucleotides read TGTGCCAGCAGCCAAGATCCTTGGGGGCGGAACACTGAAGCTTTCTTT. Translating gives CASSQDPWGRNTEAFF.

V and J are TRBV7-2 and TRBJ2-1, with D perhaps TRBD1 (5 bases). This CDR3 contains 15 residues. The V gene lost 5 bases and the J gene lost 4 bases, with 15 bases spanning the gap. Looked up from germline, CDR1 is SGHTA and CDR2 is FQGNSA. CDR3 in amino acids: CASSLAATAYNEQFF. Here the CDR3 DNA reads TGTGCCAGCAGCCTGGCCGCGACAGCTTACAATGAGCAGTTCTTC.

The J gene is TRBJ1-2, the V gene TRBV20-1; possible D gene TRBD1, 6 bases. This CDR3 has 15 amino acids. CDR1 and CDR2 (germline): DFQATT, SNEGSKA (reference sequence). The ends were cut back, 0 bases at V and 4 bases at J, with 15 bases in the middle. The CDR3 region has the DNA TGCAGTGCTAGAGATGAAGCAAAAGGGGGCTATGGCTACACCTTC. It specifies CSARDEAKGGYGYTF.

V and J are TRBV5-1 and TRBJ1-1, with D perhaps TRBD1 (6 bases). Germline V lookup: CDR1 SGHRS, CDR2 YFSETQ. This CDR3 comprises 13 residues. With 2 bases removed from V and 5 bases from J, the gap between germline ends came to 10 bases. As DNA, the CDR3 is TGCGCCAGCAGCTTCGCAGGGGAGACTGAAGCTTTCTTT. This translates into CASSFAGETEAFF.

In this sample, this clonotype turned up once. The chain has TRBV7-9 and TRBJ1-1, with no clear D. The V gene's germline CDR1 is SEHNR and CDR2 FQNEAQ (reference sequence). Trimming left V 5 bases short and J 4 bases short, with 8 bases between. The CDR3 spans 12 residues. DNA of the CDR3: TGTGCCAGCAGCGCGGACCTCACTGAAGCTTTCTTT. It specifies CASSADLTEAFF.

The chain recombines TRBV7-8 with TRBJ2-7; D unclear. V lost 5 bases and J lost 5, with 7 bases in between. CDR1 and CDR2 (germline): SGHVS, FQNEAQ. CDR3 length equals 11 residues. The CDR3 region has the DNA TGTGCCAGCAGCCGCGAGGACGAGCAGTACTTC. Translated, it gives CASSREDEQYF. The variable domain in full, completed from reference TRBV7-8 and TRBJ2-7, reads GAGVSQSPRYKVAKRGQDVALRCDPISGHVSLFWYQQALGQGPEFLTYFQNEAQLDKSGLPSDRFFAERPEGSVSTLKIQRTQQEDSAVYLCASSREDEQYFGPGTRLTVT.

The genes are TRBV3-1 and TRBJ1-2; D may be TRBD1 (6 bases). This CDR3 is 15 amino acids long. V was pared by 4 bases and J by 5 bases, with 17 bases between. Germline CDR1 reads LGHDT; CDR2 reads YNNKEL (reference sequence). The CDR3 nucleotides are TGTGCCAGCAGCCTCAGAGGGGGGGGCGCTTATGGCTACACCTTC. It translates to CASSLRGGGAYGYTF.

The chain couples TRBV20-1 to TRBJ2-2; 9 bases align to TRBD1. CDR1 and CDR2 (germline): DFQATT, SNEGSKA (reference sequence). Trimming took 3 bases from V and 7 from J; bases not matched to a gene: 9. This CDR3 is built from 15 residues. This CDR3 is CSASTGGGHGGELFF. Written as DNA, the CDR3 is TGCAGTGCTAGCACAGGGGGCGGTCATGGCGGGGAGCTGTTTTTT.

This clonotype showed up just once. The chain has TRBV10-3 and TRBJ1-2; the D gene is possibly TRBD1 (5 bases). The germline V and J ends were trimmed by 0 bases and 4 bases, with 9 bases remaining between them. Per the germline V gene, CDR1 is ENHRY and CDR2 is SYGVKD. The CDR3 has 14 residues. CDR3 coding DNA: TGTGCCATCAGTGAGTCGTTGGGGACCTATGGCTACACCTTC. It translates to CAISESLGTYGYTF.

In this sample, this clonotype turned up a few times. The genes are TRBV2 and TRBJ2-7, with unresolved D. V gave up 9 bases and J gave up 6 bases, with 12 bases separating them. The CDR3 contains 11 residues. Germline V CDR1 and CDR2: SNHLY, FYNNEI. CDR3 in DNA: TGTGCCAGGACGGTGCTGGTCGAGCAGTACTTC. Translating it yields CARTVLVEQYF. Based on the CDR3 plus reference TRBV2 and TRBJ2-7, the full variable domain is EPEVTQTPSHQVTQMGQEVILRCVPISNHLYFYWYRQILGQKVEFLVSFYNNEISEKSEIFDDQFSVERPDGSNFTLKIRSTKLEDSAMYFCARTVLVEQYFGPGTRLTVT.

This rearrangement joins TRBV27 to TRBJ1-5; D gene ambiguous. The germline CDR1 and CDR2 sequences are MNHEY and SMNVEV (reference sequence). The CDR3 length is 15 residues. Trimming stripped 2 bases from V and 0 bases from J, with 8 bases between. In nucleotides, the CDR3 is TGTGCCAGCAGTTTAAGCGCTTATAGCAATCAGCCCCAGCATTTT. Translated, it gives CASSLSAYSNQPQHF.

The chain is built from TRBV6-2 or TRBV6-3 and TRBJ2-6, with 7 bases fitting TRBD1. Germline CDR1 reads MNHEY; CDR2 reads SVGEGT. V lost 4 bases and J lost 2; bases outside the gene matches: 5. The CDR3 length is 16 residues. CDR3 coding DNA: TGTGCCAGCAGTTCCGAGGGGGCGCCTGGGGCCAACGTCCTGACTTTC. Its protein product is CASSSEGAPGANVLTF.

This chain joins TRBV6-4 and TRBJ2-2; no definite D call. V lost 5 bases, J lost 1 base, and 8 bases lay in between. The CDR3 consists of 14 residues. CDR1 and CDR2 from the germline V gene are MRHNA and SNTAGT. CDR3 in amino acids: CASSLGGNTGELFF. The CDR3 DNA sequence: TGTGCCAGCAGTTTGGGCGGGAACACCGGGGAGCTGTTTTTT.

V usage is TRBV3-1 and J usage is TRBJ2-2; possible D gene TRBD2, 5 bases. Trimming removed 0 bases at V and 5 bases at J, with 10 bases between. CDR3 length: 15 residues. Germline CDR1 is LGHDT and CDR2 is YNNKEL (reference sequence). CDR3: CASSQEGGRTGELFF. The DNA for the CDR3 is TGTGCCAGCAGCCAAGAAGGTGGGAGAACCGGGGAGCTGTTTTTT.